A selection of T cell receptor beta chains follows, all from one sample in a study of blood T cell repertoires in COVID-19. Sequenced by immunoSEQ multiplex PCR; TCRdb stores in-frame clones only, minus some. The table has around 150,000 clones, roughly 79% seen once. The source material was peripheral blood. All receptors come from a woman at least 80 years old with acute or convalescent COVID-19. CDR3s include the opening cysteine and the closing phenylalanine or tryptophan. D genes are given only for firm matches. Some rows have no size entry. The others give once, few or many, or a class for an expanded clone.

j_call | v_call | d_call | clone_size | cdr3_nt | cdr3_aa
TRBJ1-1 | TRBV9 | TRBD1 | many | TGTGCCAGCAGCGGGCAACAGGGGTCCCATGGCACTGAAGCTTTCTTT | CASSGQQGSHGTEAFF
TRBJ1-6 | TRBV10-3 | TRBD1 | - | TGTGCCATCAGTGACCCAAAACAGGGGGATTCACCCCTCCACTTT | CAISDPKQGDSPLHF
TRBJ2-3 | TRBV5-4 | TRBD2 | - | TGTGCCAGCAGTTCGGGACTAGCGGGAGTGCCAGATACGCAGTATTTT | CASSSGLAGVPDTQYF
TRBJ1-2 | TRBV5-1 | - | - | TGCGCCAGCAGCTTCTTTTCTTACCCCAGGACAGCGTCAGTATCTAACTATGGCTACACCTTC | CASSFFSYPRTASVSNYGYTF
TRBJ1-2 | TRBV11-2 | - | - | TGTGCCAGCAGCATAGAGAGCTATGGCTACACCTTC | CASSIESYGYTF
TRBJ2-7 | TRBV2 | - | - | TGTGCCAGCAGGGGGGGACTTTCCTACGAGCAGTACTTC | CASRGGLSYEQYF
TRBJ2-2 | TRBV27 | TRBD2 | once | TGTGCCAGCAGTTTAACGGCCGGGACTAGCTTAGTCGGGGAGCTGTTTTTT | CASSLTAGTSLVGELFF
TRBJ2-1 | TRBV7-9 | TRBD2 | - | TGTGCCAGCAGCCAGACGACTAGCGGGAGAGGCAATGAGCAGTTCTTC | CASSQTTSGRGNEQFF
TRBJ2-1 | TRBV11-2 | TRBD1 | - | TGTGCCAGCAGCTCCACAGGGGAAAGGCTGAGTGAGCAGTTCTTC | CASSSTGERLSEQFF
TRBJ2-7 | TRBV7-2 | - | - | TGTGCCAGCAGCCCTATTCGCTCCTACGAGCAGTACTTC | CASSPIRSYEQYF
TRBJ2-3 | TRBV5-1 | TRBD1 | - | TGCGCCAGCAGCTTGGCCACACGGGACAGGGGGACAGATACGCAGTATTTT | CASSLATRDRGTDTQYF
TRBJ1-1 | TRBV18 | - | few | TGTGCCAGCTCACCAGAGGTCTCAGACACTGAAGCTTTCTTT | CASSPEVSDTEAFF
TRBJ2-3 | TRBV11-2 | - | - | TGTGCCAGCAGCTTAGAGGTCCTGGGGGGGCGCATAAAAGATACGCAGTATTTT | CASSLEVLGGRIKDTQYF
TRBJ1-3 | TRBV28 | - | - | TGTGCCAGCGCGAAGCCAGGTTACCCTGGAAACACCATATATTTT | CASAKPGYPGNTIYF
TRBJ2-3 | TRBV7-9 | TRBD2 | - | TGTGCCAGCAGCCCATATCGAGCGGGAGGCCTCACAGATACGCAGTATTTT | CASSPYRAGGLTDTQYF
TRBJ2-7 | TRBV6-2/TRBV6-3 | TRBD2 | - | TGTGCCAGCAGTTCTCGGGAGGCATACTCCTACGAGCAGTACTTC | CASSSREAYSYEQYF
TRBJ1-1 | TRBV18 | TRBD1 | - | TGTGCCAGCTCACCACCTGACAGGGCGGGAACTGAAGCTTTCTTT | CASSPPDRAGTEAFF
TRBJ1-2 | TRBV30 | - | - | TGTGCCTGGAGTTCGCAGGGGAATGGCTACACCTTC | CAWSSQGNGYTF
TRBJ2-3 | TRBV18 | - | - | TGTGCCAGCTCACCAGGACTCATGGATACGCAGTATTTT | CASSPGLMDTQYF
TRBJ1-2 | TRBV3-1/TRBV3-2 | TRBD1 | - | TGTGCCAGCAGCCAAGATCGGGACAGCTATGGCTACACCTTC | CASSQDRDSYGYTF
TRBJ1-2 | TRBV19 | TRBD1 | - | TGTGCCAGTAGTACTAACCTTGGACAGGTGGAAGGCTACACCTTC | CASSTNLGQVEGYTF
TRBJ1-2 | TRBV5-1 | - | - | TGCGCCAGCAGCTTGGGGGGCTACTATGGCTACACCTTC | CASSLGGYYGYTF
TRBJ1-1 | TRBV14 | - | - | TGTGCCAGCAGCCAATCAGGGCGGACTGAAGCTTTCTTT | CASSQSGRTEAFF
TRBJ1-5 | TRBV30 | TRBD1 | - | TGTGCCTGGAGTGTAGGACAGGCTTATCAGCCCCAGCATTTT | CAWSVGQAYQPQHF
TRBJ2-1 | TRBV15 | TRBD2 | - | TGTGCCACCAGCAGGGGGAGCGGGAGGGCCTACAATGAGCAGTTCTTC | CATSRGSGRAYNEQFF
TRBJ2-3 | TRBV2 | - | - | TGTGCCAGCAGCCGAAGAGGGGTGGCGGGGCTGGTCGATACGCAGTATTTT | CASSRRGVAGLVDTQYF
TRBJ2-5 | TRBV6-5 | TRBD2 | - | TGTGCCAGCAGTTACACTAGCGGGAGCCAAGAGACCCAGTACTTC | CASSYTSGSQETQYF
TRBJ1-4 | TRBV5-4 | - | - | TGTGCCAGCAGCTTGGCGATTGGGGGGGCCGGTAATGAAAAACTGTTTTTT | CASSLAIGGAGNEKLFF
TRBJ1-1 | TRBV6-5 | TRBD1 | few | TGTGCCAGTGGAGGACAGGCGAAGCCTCTAGCTTTCTTT | CASGGQAKPLAFF
TRBJ1-2 | TRBV7-9 | - | - | TGTGCCAGCAGCTTAGAGGACAGAAAGAGTGGCTACACCTTC | CASSLEDRKSGYTF
TRBJ2-1 | TRBV27 | - | - | TGTGCCAGCAGTTTAGGATCGGGTTACAATGAGCAGTTCTTC | CASSLGSGYNEQFF
TRBJ1-6 | TRBV3-1/TRBV3-2 | TRBD1 | - | TGTGCCAGCAGCCCCCCGGGACAGGGAAATTCACCCCTCCACTTT | CASSPPGQGNSPLHF
TRBJ2-2 | TRBV24-1 | - | - | TGTGCCACCAGTGGGTGGGGCGAGGGGGACACCGGGGAGCTGTTTTTT | CATSGWGEGDTGELFF
TRBJ2-7 | TRBV6-5 | TRBD1 | - | TGTGCCAGCAGGCCCGGACAGGACTACGAGCAGTACTTC | CASRPGQDYEQYF
TRBJ1-1 | TRBV21-1 | - | - | TGTGCCAGCAGCTTTCGGACATTCACGAACACTGAAGCTTTCTTT | CASSFRTFTNTEAFF
TRBJ2-1 | TRBV6-1 | - | - | TGTGCCAGCAGTGAAACTTACAATGAGCAGTTCTTC | CASSETYNEQFF
TRBJ2-1 | TRBV29-1 | TRBD1 | few | TGCAGCGTTGAAGGCGGGACAGGCAACAATGAGCAGTTCTTC | CSVEGGTGNNEQFF
TRBJ2-7 | TRBV18 | - | - | TGTGCCAGCTCACCCCGCCAGGGCTCCTACGAGCAGTACTTC | CASSPRQGSYEQYF
TRBJ1-2 | TRBV7-2 | - | - | TGTGCCAGCAGCTTAAGCCCCGGGACAAGCTATGGCTACACCTTC | CASSLSPGTSYGYTF
TRBJ2-1 | TRBV19 | - | - | TGTGCCAGTACCCCGGATCCTCACAGGCCCAAGGGCTCCTACAATGAGCAGTTCTTC | CASTPDPHRPKGSYNEQFF
TRBJ2-6 | TRBV4-1 | - | - | TGCGCCAGCAGCTTACAGAGTAGTGCCTACGCCTCTGGGGCCAACGTCCTGACTTTC | CASSLQSSAYASGANVLTF
TRBJ1-1 | TRBV10-3 | - | - | TGTGCCATCAGTGAGTCATCGGCAGGGGTGAACACTGAAGCTTTCTTT | CAISESSAGVNTEAFF